These T cell receptor beta chains were read from a single sample in a study of blood T cell repertoires in COVID-19. The table came from immunoSEQ multiplex PCR; TCRdb's copy has only in-frame clones and leaves some out. Of just over 650,000 clones listed, 80% to 90% are singletons. The sample consisted of peripheral blood. The source of these receptors is a woman aged 18-29 years with acute or convalescent COVID-19. The CDR3 runs from the conserved cysteine through the conserved F or W. A D gene is named only where the DNA matches it firmly. A row's size may be missing; if present it is once, few, many or a size class.

V gene: TRBV15
clone size: -
J gene: TRBJ2-7
D gene: -
CDR3 DNA: TGTGCCACCAGCCAGAGGGCCACGAATACCTACGAGCAGTACTTC
CDR3 protein: CATSQRATNTYEQYF

V gene: TRBV4-3
clone size: once
J gene: TRBJ2-7
D gene: TRBD2
CDR3 DNA: TGCGCCAGCAGCCAAGGATCCGCCGGGGGGGCCTACGAGCAGTACTTC
CDR3 protein: CASSQGSAGGAYEQYF

V gene: TRBV28
clone size: -
J gene: TRBJ1-2
D gene: TRBD1
CDR3 DNA: TGTGCCAGCAGTTTATCTGGGACGGGAGGGACAGCCTATGGCTACACCTTC
CDR3 protein: CASSLSGTGGTAYGYTF

V gene: TRBV5-4
clone size: few
J gene: TRBJ1-6
D gene: TRBD1
CDR3 DNA: TGTGCCAGCAGCTTGGGACAGGGGAATTCACCCCTCCACTTT
CDR3 protein: CASSLGQGNSPLHF

V gene: TRBV30
clone size: -
J gene: TRBJ1-2
D gene: -
CDR3 DNA: TGTGCCTGGAGTGTTGGGGGCGCGCCGGGCTACACCTTC
CDR3 protein: CAWSVGGAPGYTF

V gene: TRBV11-3
clone size: -
J gene: TRBJ1-1
D gene: -
CDR3 DNA: TGTGCCAGCAGTTCGAACAGGGCCACTGAAGCTTTCTTT
CDR3 protein: CASSSNRATEAFF

V gene: TRBV10-3
clone size: -
J gene: TRBJ1-3
D gene: -
CDR3 DNA: TGTGCCATCAGTCCTGCCGACAGGCCCTCTGGAAACACCATATATTTT
CDR3 protein: CAISPADRPSGNTIYF

V gene: TRBV5-1
clone size: -
J gene: TRBJ2-3
D gene: TRBD2
CDR3 DNA: TGCGCCAGCAGCTCCGGGACTAGCGGGGGCCACAGCACAGATACGCAGTATTTT
CDR3 protein: CASSSGTSGGHSTDTQYF

V gene: TRBV6-1
clone size: -
J gene: TRBJ1-2
D gene: TRBD1
CDR3 DNA: TGTGCCAGCAGTGAAAGACAGGGTTTGGACTATGGCTACACCTTC
CDR3 protein: CASSERQGLDYGYTF

V gene: TRBV10-3
clone size: -
J gene: TRBJ2-1
D gene: TRBD1
CDR3 DNA: TGTGCCATCAGTTCCGACAGGGACAATGAGCAGTTCTTC
CDR3 protein: CAISSDRDNEQFF

V gene: TRBV6-5
clone size: few
J gene: TRBJ1-6
D gene: TRBD1
CDR3 DNA: TGTGCCAGCAGCCGGACAGGGACCAATTCACCCCTCCACTTT
CDR3 protein: CASSRTGTNSPLHF

V gene: TRBV5-6
clone size: -
J gene: TRBJ1-5
D gene: -
CDR3 DNA: TGTGCCAGCAGCTTAGCGGTAGGGAACCAGCCCCAGCATTTT
CDR3 protein: CASSLAVGNQPQHF

V gene: TRBV29-1
clone size: -
J gene: TRBJ1-2
D gene: -
CDR3 DNA: TGCAGCGTTGAACACATCTATGGCTACACCTTC
CDR3 protein: CSVEHIYGYTF

V gene: TRBV9
clone size: -
J gene: TRBJ1-1
D gene: TRBD1
CDR3 DNA: TGTGCCAGCAGGAACGACAGGGCGGGGACTGAAGCTTTCTTT
CDR3 protein: CASRNDRAGTEAFF

V gene: TRBV19
clone size: -
J gene: TRBJ2-1
D gene: -
CDR3 DNA: TGTGCCAGTAGTGTAAAGGGGGGGGAGGATGAGCAGTTCTTC
CDR3 protein: CASSVKGGEDEQFF

V gene: TRBV19
clone size: -
J gene: TRBJ1-2
D gene: -
CDR3 DNA: TGTGCCAGTAGTATCACAGTCTCTAACTATGGCTACACCTTC
CDR3 protein: CASSITVSNYGYTF

V gene: TRBV27
clone size: -
J gene: TRBJ1-1
D gene: TRBD1
CDR3 DNA: TGTGCCAGCAGTTTTCTCGGACAGGGGGCTTGGGGCACTGAAGCTTTCTTT
CDR3 protein: CASSFLGQGAWGTEAFF

V gene: TRBV27
clone size: few
J gene: TRBJ2-7
D gene: -
CDR3 DNA: TGTGCCAGCAGTTTGATGGCAGGGTCGGGCGAGCAGTACTTC
CDR3 protein: CASSLMAGSGEQYF

V gene: TRBV7-2
clone size: -
J gene: TRBJ2-7
D gene: TRBD1
CDR3 DNA: TGTGCCAGCAGCTTGGGACAGGGGCAGTACTTC
CDR3 protein: CASSLGQGQYF

V gene: TRBV11-2
clone size: -
J gene: TRBJ1-5
D gene: TRBD1
CDR3 DNA: TGTGCCAGCAGCCGGGACAGGAGCAATCAGCCCCAGCATTTT
CDR3 protein: CASSRDRSNQPQHF

V gene: TRBV6-5
clone size: -
J gene: TRBJ2-7
D gene: -
CDR3 DNA: -
CDR3 protein: CASSTSVPEQYF

V gene: TRBV2
clone size: -
J gene: TRBJ2-1
D gene: TRBD1
CDR3 DNA: TGTGCCAGCAGTCCGGACAGGGCCTCCTACAATGAGCAGTTCTTC
CDR3 protein: CASSPDRASYNEQFF

V gene: TRBV5-4
clone size: -
J gene: TRBJ2-2
D gene: -
CDR3 DNA: TGTGCCAGCAGCTTGGACTACTACACCGGGGAGCTGTTTTTT
CDR3 protein: CASSLDYYTGELFF

V gene: TRBV5-4
clone size: -
J gene: TRBJ1-5
D gene: TRBD1
CDR3 DNA: TGTGCCAGCAGCCTCGGACAGGGGGGCAGCAATCAGCCCCAGCATTTT
CDR3 protein: CASSLGQGGSNQPQHF

V gene: TRBV5-6
clone size: once
J gene: TRBJ2-7
D gene: -
CDR3 DNA: TGTGCCAGCAGCTTGGCGGTGTGGGGCAACGAGCAGTACTTC
CDR3 protein: CASSLAVWGNEQYF

V gene: TRBV12-3/TRBV12-4
clone size: -
J gene: TRBJ1-4
D gene: -
CDR3 DNA: TGTGCCAGCAGTTTAGTCAGGAATGAAAAACTGTTTTTT
CDR3 protein: CASSLVRNEKLFF

V gene: TRBV2
clone size: -
J gene: TRBJ2-1
D gene: -
CDR3 DNA: TGTGCCAGCAGACGGGGGGCTTACAATGAGCAGTTCTTC
CDR3 protein: CASRRGAYNEQFF

V gene: TRBV12-3/TRBV12-4
clone size: -
J gene: TRBJ1-6
D gene: -
CDR3 DNA: TGTGCCAGCAGCCCCGGGGGATCTTCACCCCTCCACTTT
CDR3 protein: CASSPGGSSPLHF

V gene: TRBV9
clone size: -
J gene: TRBJ2-7
D gene: -
CDR3 DNA: TGTGCCAGCAGCGTAGGGGGCGGGGGCCGCTACGAGCAGTACTTC
CDR3 protein: CASSVGGGGRYEQYF

V gene: TRBV19
clone size: once
J gene: TRBJ1-1
D gene: -
CDR3 DNA: TGTGCCAGTAGTATAGGGTGGCAGAACACTGAAGCTTTCTTT
CDR3 protein: CASSIGWQNTEAFF

V gene: TRBV3-1/TRBV3-2
clone size: -
J gene: TRBJ2-7
D gene: TRBD2
CDR3 DNA: TGTGCCAGCAGCCATGGGACTAGCGGGGGTAGCTCCTACGAGCAGTACTTC
CDR3 protein: CASSHGTSGGSSYEQYF

V gene: TRBV29-1
clone size: -
J gene: TRBJ2-7
D gene: TRBD1
CDR3 DNA: TGCAGCGCTGCCGGGGACAGGGGTGGTTACGAGCAGTACTTC
CDR3 protein: CSAAGDRGGYEQYF

V gene: TRBV15
clone size: -
J gene: TRBJ2-3
D gene: -
CDR3 DNA: TGTGCCACCAGCAGAACGGGGGGCCCGGCTAGCACAGATACGCAGTATTTT
CDR3 protein: CATSRTGGPASTDTQYF

V gene: TRBV27
clone size: -
J gene: TRBJ2-1
D gene: TRBD2
CDR3 DNA: TGTGCCAGCAGTTTATCGGGACTAGCGGGCGGAATCGATGAGCAGTTCTTC
CDR3 protein: CASSLSGLAGGIDEQFF

V gene: TRBV4-2
clone size: -
J gene: TRBJ1-2
D gene: -
CDR3 DNA: TGTGCCAGCAGCCAAGTCGGGGATCCCAAAAACTATGGCTACACCTTC
CDR3 protein: CASSQVGDPKNYGYTF

V gene: TRBV4-3
clone size: -
J gene: TRBJ1-2
D gene: -
CDR3 DNA: TGCGCCAGCAGCCAAGATGGGAATAGGGGGTTTTATGGCTACACCTTC
CDR3 protein: CASSQDGNRGFYGYTF

V gene: TRBV7-9
clone size: once
J gene: TRBJ1-5
D gene: -
CDR3 DNA: TGTGCCAGCAGCTTAACAAGGGGATTGAACAATCAGCCCCAGCATTTT
CDR3 protein: CASSLTRGLNNQPQHF

V gene: TRBV7-4
clone size: -
J gene: TRBJ2-3
D gene: TRBD1
CDR3 DNA: TGTGCCAGCAGTTGGACAGGGCACAGCACAGATACGCAGTATTTT
CDR3 protein: CASSWTGHSTDTQYF

V gene: TRBV29-1
clone size: -
J gene: TRBJ1-2
D gene: -
CDR3 DNA: TGCAGCGTTGAAGGGAGGGGATCCCTCTATGGCTACACCTTC
CDR3 protein: CSVEGRGSLYGYTF

V gene: TRBV24-1
clone size: -
J gene: TRBJ1-4
D gene: -
CDR3 DNA: TGTGCCACCAGTGATGGCGGGGCGACAACTAATGAAAAACTGTTTTTT
CDR3 protein: CATSDGGATTNEKLFF

V gene: TRBV30
clone size: -
J gene: TRBJ1-6
D gene: -
CDR3 DNA: TGTGCCTGCGACCTCGACAGGCTGAATTCACCCCTCCACTTT
CDR3 protein: CACDLDRLNSPLHF

V gene: TRBV5-1
clone size: -
J gene: TRBJ1-1
D gene: -
CDR3 DNA: TGCGCCAGCAGTCGACTATGGGGGGATTTCACTGAAGCTTTCTTT
CDR3 protein: CASSRLWGDFTEAFF

V gene: TRBV3-1/TRBV3-2
clone size: -
J gene: TRBJ1-4
D gene: TRBD1
CDR3 DNA: TGTGCCAGCAGCCCTTGGGGGCAACAGGGGGCTCTTCTAACTAATGAAAAACTGTTTTTT
CDR3 protein: CASSPWGQQGALLTNEKLFF

V gene: TRBV6-1
clone size: -
J gene: TRBJ1-2
D gene: -
CDR3 DNA: TGTGCCAGCAGTGAATCTACGAAAAACTATGGCTACACCTTC
CDR3 protein: CASSESTKNYGYTF

V gene: TRBV23-1
clone size: once
J gene: TRBJ2-7
D gene: TRBD1
CDR3 DNA: TGCGCCAGCAGTCAAAGGACAGGGTCCGAGCAGTACTTC
CDR3 protein: CASSQRTGSEQYF

V gene: TRBV11-2
clone size: -
J gene: TRBJ1-1
D gene: -
CDR3 DNA: TGTGCCAGCAGCGTAGACAGTACTGAAGCTTTCTTT
CDR3 protein: CASSVDSTEAFF

V gene: TRBV6-1
clone size: -
J gene: TRBJ1-2
D gene: -
CDR3 DNA: TGTGCCAGCAGTTATGGGGGGGGAGGGTATGGCTACACCTTC
CDR3 protein: CASSYGGGGYGYTF

V gene: TRBV24-1
clone size: once
J gene: TRBJ1-1
D gene: TRBD1
CDR3 DNA: TGTGCCACCAGTGGGGAAGGGACAGGAGAAGCTTTCTTT
CDR3 protein: CATSGEGTGEAFF

V gene: TRBV19
clone size: once
J gene: TRBJ1-5
D gene: TRBD1
CDR3 DNA: TGTGCCAGTAGTATACGGACAGGGGGATTGGGTCAGCCCCAGCATTTT
CDR3 protein: CASSIRTGGLGQPQHF

V gene: TRBV6-2/TRBV6-3
clone size: -
J gene: TRBJ1-4
D gene: TRBD1
CDR3 DNA: TGTGCCAGCAGTTATCCCCGGACAGGTGGAAATGAAAAACTGTTTTTT
CDR3 protein: CASSYPRTGGNEKLFF

V gene: TRBV27
clone size: -
J gene: TRBJ2-7
D gene: TRBD2
CDR3 DNA: TGTGCCAGCAGTTTAGGGGTCGGGGGGGCCTACGAGCAGTACTTC
CDR3 protein: CASSLGVGGAYEQYF

V gene: TRBV12-3/TRBV12-4
clone size: -
J gene: TRBJ1-5
D gene: -
CDR3 DNA: TGTGCCAGCAGTTCCGACATTTATCAGCCCCAGCATTTT
CDR3 protein: CASSSDIYQPQHF